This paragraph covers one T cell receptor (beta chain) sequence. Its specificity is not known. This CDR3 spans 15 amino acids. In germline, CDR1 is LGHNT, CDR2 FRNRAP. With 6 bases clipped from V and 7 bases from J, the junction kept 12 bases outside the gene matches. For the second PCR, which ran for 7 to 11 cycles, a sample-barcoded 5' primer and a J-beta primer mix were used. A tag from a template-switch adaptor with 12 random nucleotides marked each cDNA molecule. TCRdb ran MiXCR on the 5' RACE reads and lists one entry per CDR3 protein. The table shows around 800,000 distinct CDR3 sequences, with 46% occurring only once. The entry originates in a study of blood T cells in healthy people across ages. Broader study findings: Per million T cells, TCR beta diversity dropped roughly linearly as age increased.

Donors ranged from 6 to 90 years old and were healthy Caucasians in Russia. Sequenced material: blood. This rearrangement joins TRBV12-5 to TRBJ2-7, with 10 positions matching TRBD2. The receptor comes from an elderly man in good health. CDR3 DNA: TGTGCTAGTGGCTCCGGACTAGCGGTTAATAATGAGCAGTACTTC. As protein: CASGSGLAVNNEQYF.